This TCR beta chain was retrieved from a study of T cell repertoires in cytomegalovirus infection. The study, taken as a whole, reports: CMV-specific TCR beta clonotypes restricted by HLA-C dominated the ex vivo response.

This clonotype was seen a handful of times. Its target is not known. TCRdb re-analysed the reads in MiXCR, keeping a single row per CDR3 protein. The sample lists 650,000 to 900,000 distinct CDR3 sequences; about 27% were seen once. This CDR3 is 16 amino acids long. Germline CDR1 SGHTA, CDR2 FQGNSA. V dropped 3 bases and J dropped 7 bases, with 20 bases sitting between them. V usage is TRBV7-2 and J usage is TRBJ2-3; perhaps TRBD2 as D (7 bases). Material: cultured CD8+ T cells from PBMCs, obtained from culture after CMV antigen stimulation. The clonotype comes from a human donor in good health (CMV status not recorded). Some clones in this sample may be carry-over from other donors' samples. The DNA for the CDR3 is TGTGCCAGCAGCTTGGGGGGGGGCGGGTCCAGAAATACGCAGTATTTT. Translation gives CASSLGGGGSRNTQYF. Full variable domain (outside the CDR3, taken from reference TRBV7-2 and TRBJ2-3): GAGVSQSPSNKVTEKGKDVELRCDPISGHTALYWYRQSLGQGLEFLIYFQGNSAPDKSGLPSDRFSAERTGGSVSTLTIQRTQQEDSAVYLCASSLGGGGSRNTQYFGPGTRLTVL.